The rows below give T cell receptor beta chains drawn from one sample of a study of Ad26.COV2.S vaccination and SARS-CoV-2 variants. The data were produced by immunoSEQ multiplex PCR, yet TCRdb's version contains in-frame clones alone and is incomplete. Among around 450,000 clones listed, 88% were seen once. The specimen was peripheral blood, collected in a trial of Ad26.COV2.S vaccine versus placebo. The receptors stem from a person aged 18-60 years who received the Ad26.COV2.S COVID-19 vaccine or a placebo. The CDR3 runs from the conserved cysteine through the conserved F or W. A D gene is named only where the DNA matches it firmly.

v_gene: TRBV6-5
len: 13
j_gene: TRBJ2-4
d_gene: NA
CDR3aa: CASSGNLADIQYF

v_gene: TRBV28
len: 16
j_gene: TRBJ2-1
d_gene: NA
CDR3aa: CASSPLLGAEYNEQFF

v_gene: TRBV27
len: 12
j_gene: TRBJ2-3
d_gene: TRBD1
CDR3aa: CASSSWTGTQYF

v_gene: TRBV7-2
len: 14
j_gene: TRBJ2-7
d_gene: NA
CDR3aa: CASSLAQDSYEQYF

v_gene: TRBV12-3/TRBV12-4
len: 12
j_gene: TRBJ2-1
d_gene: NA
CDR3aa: CASSFGWGEQFF

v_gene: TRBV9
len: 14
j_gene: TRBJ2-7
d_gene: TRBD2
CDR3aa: CASSESSGAYEQYF

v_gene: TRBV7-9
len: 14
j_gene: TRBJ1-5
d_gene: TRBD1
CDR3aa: CASSKTGGTQPQHF

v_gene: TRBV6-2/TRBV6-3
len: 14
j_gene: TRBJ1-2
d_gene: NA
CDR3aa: CASSYSGPNYGYTF

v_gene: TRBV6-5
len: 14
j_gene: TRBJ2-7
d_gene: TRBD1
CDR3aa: CASSYSRQGLEQYF

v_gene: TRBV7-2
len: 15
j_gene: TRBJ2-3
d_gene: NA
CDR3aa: CASSPSTRFGDTQYF

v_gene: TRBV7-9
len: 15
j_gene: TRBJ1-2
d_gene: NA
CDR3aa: CASSSARLLETGYTF